This is a list of T cell receptor beta chains from one sample in a study of T cells in localized non-small cell lung cancer. Libraries were prepared by immunoSEQ multiplex PCR; TCRdb keeps only in-frame clonotypes and omits some of them. This sample yields roughly 25,000 clones, of which approximately 91% are seen a single time; 11% to 15% belongs to the top ten. Specimen: peripheral blood, collected before any cancer treatment. These receptors were obtained from a female donor older than 55 with stage II squamous cell lung carcinoma. The CDR3 runs from the conserved cysteine through the conserved F or W. The order of the fields is V gene, D gene, J gene, clone size, CDR3 DNA, CDR3 protein. The D gene is left open where the match is weak. Some rows have no size entry. The others give once, few or many, or a class for an expanded clone.

v_gene: TRBV30
d_gene: NA
j_gene: TRBJ2-3
abundance: NA
CDR3nt: TGTGCCTGGAGTGGCAGGGGAACAGATACGCAGTATTTT
CDR3aa: CAWSGRGTDTQYF

v_gene: TRBV29-1
d_gene: NA
j_gene: TRBJ1-1
abundance: NA
CDR3nt: TGCAGCGTTTCTTCGTTCGGCCCTGAAGCTTTCTTT
CDR3aa: CSVSSFGPEAFF

v_gene: TRBV7-3
d_gene: NA
j_gene: TRBJ1-2
abundance: NA
CDR3nt: TGTGCCAGCAGCCAACTGGACTATGGCTACACCTTC
CDR3aa: CASSQLDYGYTF

v_gene: TRBV6-6
d_gene: TRBD1
j_gene: TRBJ1-1
abundance: NA
CDR3nt: TGTGCCAGCAGTCCTCAGGGGGCGGAGACTGAAGCTTTCTTT
CDR3aa: CASSPQGAETEAFF

v_gene: TRBV11-2
d_gene: NA
j_gene: TRBJ1-2
abundance: NA
CDR3nt: TGTGCCAGCAGCCCACAAACTCGGCGTATTAACTATGGCTACACCTTC
CDR3aa: CASSPQTRRINYGYTF

v_gene: TRBV12-5
d_gene: NA
j_gene: TRBJ2-7
abundance: NA
CDR3nt: TGTGCTAGTGCCTTGGGCCTAGCAATGGTCGACGAGCAGTACTTC
CDR3aa: CASALGLAMVDEQYF

v_gene: TRBV12-5
d_gene: NA
j_gene: TRBJ2-7
abundance: NA
CDR3nt: TGTGCTAGTGGTTTGGTACCGGTGGGGTCCTCCTACGAGCAGTACTTC
CDR3aa: CASGLVPVGSSYEQYF

v_gene: TRBV7-9
d_gene: NA
j_gene: TRBJ1-1
abundance: NA
CDR3nt: TGTGCCGCAGGCATGAACACTGAAGCTTTCTTT
CDR3aa: CAAGMNTEAFF

v_gene: TRBV12-1
d_gene: NA
j_gene: TRBJ1-2
abundance: NA
CDR3nt: TGTGCCAGCAGCTTTGCTCTGGCATCAAGGGGCTACACCTTC
CDR3aa: CASSFALASRGYTF

v_gene: TRBV19
d_gene: NA
j_gene: TRBJ1-2
abundance: NA
CDR3nt: TGTGCCAGTAAGCAGGTCGACTATGGCTACACCTTC
CDR3aa: CASKQVDYGYTF

v_gene: TRBV5-1
d_gene: NA
j_gene: TRBJ2-7
abundance: NA
CDR3nt: TGCGCCAGCAGCGGGGGGTACCTACCTAACGAGCAGTACTTC
CDR3aa: CASSGGYLPNEQYF

v_gene: TRBV5-4
d_gene: NA
j_gene: TRBJ1-2
abundance: few
CDR3nt: TGTGCCAGCAGCTCCCAGGGTCTCAAAGCCTATGGCTACACCTTC
CDR3aa: CASSSQGLKAYGYTF

v_gene: TRBV7-2
d_gene: TRBD2
j_gene: TRBJ2-1
abundance: NA
CDR3nt: TGTGCCAGCAGCTTTAGAAGCGGGAGTCAAAATGAGCAGTTCTTC
CDR3aa: CASSFRSGSQNEQFF

v_gene: TRBV7-2
d_gene: NA
j_gene: TRBJ1-2
abundance: NA
CDR3nt: TGTGCCAGCAGCTTTGGCGGGTCGGGGGGCTACACCTTC
CDR3aa: CASSFGGSGGYTF

v_gene: TRBV28
d_gene: TRBD1
j_gene: TRBJ1-4
abundance: NA
CDR3nt: TGTGCCAGCAGTTTTCTCTCTCTCTCACAGGGGGGGGATGAAAAACTGTTTTTT
CDR3aa: CASSFLSLSQGGDEKLFF

v_gene: TRBV20-1
d_gene: NA
j_gene: TRBJ1-2
abundance: NA
CDR3nt: TGCAGTGCTAGAGTTGGGGGCTACACCTTC
CDR3aa: CSARVGGYTF

v_gene: TRBV6-6
d_gene: TRBD1
j_gene: TRBJ1-1
abundance: NA
CDR3nt: TGTGCCAGCGATTCGGGACAGGGGGCGACTGAAGCTTTCTTT
CDR3aa: CASDSGQGATEAFF

v_gene: TRBV5-1
d_gene: NA
j_gene: TRBJ2-1
abundance: NA
CDR3nt: TGCGCCAGCAGCTTAACCGGATTCTCCTACAATGAGCAGTTCTTC
CDR3aa: CASSLTGFSYNEQFF

v_gene: TRBV5-4
d_gene: NA
j_gene: TRBJ2-3
abundance: NA
CDR3nt: TGTGCCATTTTAGCGGACCCTGGGGGAGATACGCAGTATTTT
CDR3aa: CAILADPGGDTQYF

v_gene: TRBV10-2
d_gene: TRBD1
j_gene: TRBJ1-2
abundance: NA
CDR3nt: TGCGCCAGCAGAGAACAGGGGATGGGTGGCTACACCTTC
CDR3aa: CASREQGMGGYTF

v_gene: TRBV7-7
d_gene: NA
j_gene: TRBJ2-5
abundance: NA
CDR3nt: TGTGCCAGCAGCTTAACGTACAGCCTCCAAGAGACCCAGTACTTC
CDR3aa: CASSLTYSLQETQYF

v_gene: TRBV7-2
d_gene: NA
j_gene: TRBJ2-2
abundance: NA
CDR3nt: TGTGCCAGCAGCTTAGGGGTACAGGCCGGGGCCGGGGAGCTGTTTTTT
CDR3aa: CASSLGVQAGAGELFF

v_gene: TRBV5-1
d_gene: NA
j_gene: TRBJ2-7
abundance: NA
CDR3nt: TGCGCCAGCAGCTTGGACGGCCCCGAGCAGTACTTC
CDR3aa: CASSLDGPEQYF

v_gene: TRBV28
d_gene: NA
j_gene: TRBJ2-7
abundance: few
CDR3nt: TGTGCCAGCGGACAGCAACCCTACGAGCAGTACTTC
CDR3aa: CASGQQPYEQYF

v_gene: TRBV5-8
d_gene: NA
j_gene: TRBJ1-1
abundance: NA
CDR3nt: TGTGCCAGCCAACGGGGCACTGAAGCTTTCTTT
CDR3aa: CASQRGTEAFF

v_gene: TRBV9
d_gene: TRBD1
j_gene: TRBJ2-3
abundance: NA
CDR3nt: TGTGCCAGCAGCGTAGGGACAGGGGGCAGCACAGATACGCAGTATTTT
CDR3aa: CASSVGTGGSTDTQYF

v_gene: TRBV27
d_gene: NA
j_gene: TRBJ1-2
abundance: NA
CDR3nt: TGTGCCAGCAGTCTACTATCGGGAGGGTCTGGCTATGGCTACACCTTC
CDR3aa: CASSLLSGGSGYGYTF

v_gene: TRBV5-6
d_gene: NA
j_gene: TRBJ1-5
abundance: NA
CDR3nt: TGTGCCAGCAGCTCCTTGGGGGTCACCAATCAGCCCCAGCATTTT
CDR3aa: CASSSLGVTNQPQHF

v_gene: TRBV6-5
d_gene: NA
j_gene: TRBJ2-1
abundance: NA
CDR3nt: TGTGCCAGCAGTCCCAGGAGTAGCAGTTACAATGAGCAGTTCTTC
CDR3aa: CASSPRSSSYNEQFF

v_gene: TRBV2
d_gene: NA
j_gene: TRBJ1-4
abundance: NA
CDR3nt: TGTGCCAGCAGCATGGAGAGACTGTTTTTT
CDR3aa: CASSMERLFF

v_gene: TRBV23-1
d_gene: NA
j_gene: TRBJ2-7
abundance: NA
CDR3nt: TGCGCCAGCAGTCAAGATATGCCAGAGGGTACCGAGTACGAGCAGTACTTC
CDR3aa: CASSQDMPEGTEYEQYF

v_gene: TRBV7-2
d_gene: NA
j_gene: TRBJ1-2
abundance: NA
CDR3nt: TGTGCCAGCAGCTCAATACAGAACTATGGCTACACCTTC
CDR3aa: CASSSIQNYGYTF

v_gene: TRBV2
d_gene: NA
j_gene: TRBJ1-1
abundance: NA
CDR3nt: TGTGCCAGCAGTGTTATCTCGGAGAACACTGAAGCTTTCTTT
CDR3aa: CASSVISENTEAFF

v_gene: TRBV10-3
d_gene: NA
j_gene: TRBJ1-4
abundance: NA
CDR3nt: TGTGCCATTGGGGACGGGGGGAGGAACGAAAAACTGTTTTTT
CDR3aa: CAIGDGGRNEKLFF

v_gene: TRBV5-5
d_gene: TRBD1
j_gene: TRBJ1-6
abundance: once
CDR3nt: TGTGCCAGCAGCTTGGGAAGGACAGGGGGATCACCCCTCCACTTT
CDR3aa: CASSLGRTGGSPLHF

v_gene: TRBV5-1
d_gene: NA
j_gene: TRBJ2-3
abundance: NA
CDR3nt: TGCGCCAGCAGCTTACGGTCTAGCACAGATACGCAGTATTTT
CDR3aa: CASSLRSSTDTQYF

v_gene: TRBV19
d_gene: NA
j_gene: TRBJ2-3
abundance: NA
CDR3nt: TGTGCCAGTAGCGGGGTAGCGCCAGATACGCAGTATTTT
CDR3aa: CASSGVAPDTQYF

v_gene: TRBV11-1
d_gene: TRBD1
j_gene: TRBJ2-3
abundance: NA
CDR3nt: TGTGCCAGCAGCATACAGGGGGCCTGGAGCCTTAGCACAGATACGCAGTATTTT
CDR3aa: CASSIQGAWSLSTDTQYF

v_gene: TRBV7-9
d_gene: NA
j_gene: TRBJ2-3
abundance: once
CDR3nt: TGTGCCAGCAGCTTAAGTACGAGAACAGATACGCAGTATTTT
CDR3aa: CASSLSTRTDTQYF

v_gene: TRBV30
d_gene: NA
j_gene: TRBJ1-5
abundance: NA
CDR3nt: TGTGCCTGGAGTCCCCCGGGGGTTAGATTGCCCCAGCATTTT
CDR3aa: CAWSPPGVRLPQHF

v_gene: TRBV9
d_gene: NA
j_gene: TRBJ2-7
abundance: NA
CDR3nt: TGTGCCAGCAGCGTAGGGGTAGGGACGACCTACGAGCAGTACTTC
CDR3aa: CASSVGVGTTYEQYF

v_gene: TRBV7-2
d_gene: NA
j_gene: TRBJ1-2
abundance: NA
CDR3nt: TGTGCCAGCAGCTTAGGGTGGGAACTCTATGGCTACACCTTC
CDR3aa: CASSLGWELYGYTF

v_gene: TRBV19
d_gene: NA
j_gene: TRBJ2-4
abundance: NA
CDR3nt: TGTGCCAGTAGTATAGCGAGACTGGGGGTCCCTAACTTC
CDR3aa: CASSIARLGVPNF

v_gene: TRBV7-8
d_gene: TRBD1
j_gene: TRBJ2-1
abundance: NA
CDR3nt: TGTGCCAGCAGCTCGTCCCGGGACAGGGGTCGCAATGAGCAGTTCTTC
CDR3aa: CASSSSRDRGRNEQFF

v_gene: TRBV2
d_gene: NA
j_gene: TRBJ1-1
abundance: NA
CDR3nt: TGTGCCAGCAGTCCGGACAGTGAAGCTTTCTTT
CDR3aa: CASSPDSEAFF

v_gene: TRBV6-1
d_gene: NA
j_gene: TRBJ1-2
abundance: NA
CDR3nt: TGTGCCAGCAGTGACATTGGGCGCCTCAGGGGCGACAACTATGGCTACACCTTC
CDR3aa: CASSDIGRLRGDNYGYTF

v_gene: TRBV7-9
d_gene: TRBD1
j_gene: TRBJ1-1
abundance: NA
CDR3nt: TGTGCCAGCAGCCCCCCGGACAGGGCTTTTGGAGGGAACACTGAAGCTTTCTTT
CDR3aa: CASSPPDRAFGGNTEAFF

v_gene: TRBV1
d_gene: NA
j_gene: TRBJ1-2
abundance: NA
CDR3nt: TGCACCAGCAGCCCCGCAGAATGGGGCCCGGCGACGGACGAAATCTATGGCTACACCTTC
CDR3aa: CTSSPAEWGPATDEIYGYTF

v_gene: TRBV6-5
d_gene: NA
j_gene: TRBJ1-2
abundance: once
CDR3nt: TGTGCCAGCAGAAAAACAGGGAACAACTATGGCTACACCTTC
CDR3aa: CASRKTGNNYGYTF

v_gene: TRBV7-9
d_gene: NA
j_gene: TRBJ2-1
abundance: once
CDR3nt: TGTGCCAGCAGCTTACCAAGCGGAACCTACAATGAGCAGTTCTTC
CDR3aa: CASSLPSGTYNEQFF

v_gene: TRBV18
d_gene: NA
j_gene: TRBJ2-7
abundance: once
CDR3nt: TGTGCCAGCTCACGTAACTCCGAACCGACGGAGCAGTACTTC
CDR3aa: CASSRNSEPTEQYF

v_gene: TRBV18
d_gene: NA
j_gene: TRBJ1-4
abundance: NA
CDR3nt: TGTGCCAGCTCACAACCGGAGGGCTTTGATGAAAAACTGTTTTTT
CDR3aa: CASSQPEGFDEKLFF

v_gene: TRBV10-1
d_gene: NA
j_gene: TRBJ2-7
abundance: NA
CDR3nt: TGCGCCAGCAGTGAGCTCTCAGGGGACGAGCAGTACTTC
CDR3aa: CASSELSGDEQYF